Listed below are T cell receptor beta chains from one sample, sequenced in a study of tumor and adjacent non-tumor tissue in lung cancer. TCRdb used MiXCR to reprocess the multiplex PCR reads, holding one entry per CDR3 protein. This sample has fewer than 100,000 distinct CDR3 sequences, with more than 80% found just once. Material for sequencing was distant non-tumor lung tissue. All receptors derive from a man in his sixties with non-small cell lung cancer. Each CDR3 is given with its conserved first and last residue. D genes are given only for firm matches. Clone size is shown for a subset of rows, as once, few, many or a class of expanded clone.

D gene,V gene,clone size,J gene,CDR3 DNA,CDR3 protein
.,TRBV20-1,.,TRBJ2-1,TGCAGTGCCCAGAGTGCGGACGGGTTCGACAATGAGCACTTCTTC,CSAQSADGFDNEHFF
.,TRBV5-1,.,TRBJ1-1,TGCGCCAGCAGTTTGTTCATTCTAGAGGGAGGGACTGAAGCTTTCTTT,CASSLFILEGGTEAFF
TRBD2,TRBV20-1,.,TRBJ2-1,TGTAGACGAGTGAGAAGGGAGACTAGCTCATATGGGCAGTTCTTC,CRRVRRETSSYGQFF
.,TRBV11-2,.,TRBJ2-6,TGTGCCAGCAGTCCAACTAGCGAGGGAGCCACAGGGGCCAACGTCCGGACTTTC,CASSPTSEGATGANVRTF
TRBD2,TRBV11-3,.,TRBJ2-1,TGTGCCAATAGCTTAGATCGACTAGCGGGAGTAGGTAATAAGCAGTTCTTC,CANSLDRLAGVGNKQFF
.,TRBV12-3/TRBV12-4,.,TRBJ1-6,TGTGCCAGCAGAGTCGGGGCCAATTCATCGCTCCTCTTT,CASRVGANSSLLF
.,TRBV12-3/TRBV12-4,.,TRBJ2-5,TGTGCCAGCAATATCCCAGACAGCCAGGACACCCAGTACTTC,CASNIPDSQDTQYF
TRBD1,TRBV12-3/TRBV12-4,.,TRBJ1-1,TGTGCCAGCAGCTCGTGGACAGGGGGGACCTACACTGAAGCTTTCTTT,CASSSWTGGTYTEAFF
.,TRBV12-3/TRBV12-4,.,TRBJ2-3,TGTGATAGCACCCCCGTTAGCACAGATAGGCAGTATTTT,CDSTPVSTDRQYF
.,TRBV4-1,.,TRBJ2-3,TGCGCCAGCAGCCAAGTTGTGGGGTCGGACACAAATACGCAGTATTTT,CASSQVVGSDTNTQYF
.,TRBV6-2/TRBV6-3,.,TRBJ2-1,TGTGTCTGCAGTTACGCCGAATACAATGAGCAGTTCTTC,CVCSYAEYNEQFF
.,TRBV11-2,.,TRBJ1-1,TGTGCAAGCAGCTTGGATATGAACACTGAAGCTTTCTTT,CASSLDMNTEAFF
.,TRBV11-2,.,TRBJ1-3,TGTGCCAGCAGCTCCATTAGGGGCCGAACTGGAAACACAGTATATTTT,CASSSIRGRTGNTVYF
.,TRBV20-1,once,TRBJ2-7,TGCAGTGCTGGTGTGGTCACCTACAAGCAGTGCTTC,CSAGVVTYKQCF
TRBD1,TRBV11-2,.,TRBJ2-3,TGTGCCAGCAGCCCCCAAGGACAGGCGATAGATACGCAGTTTTTT,CASSPQGQAIDTQFF
.,TRBV12-3/TRBV12-4,.,TRBJ2-2,TGTGCCAGCAGTTTATGGGGGCAGGATCTGTCCAGGGAGCTGTTTTTT,CASSLWGQDLSRELFF
TRBD1,TRBV10-2,many,TRBJ1-2,TGCGCCAGCAGTCCAGGGGGGAACTATGGCTACACCTTC,CASSPGGNYGYTF
.,TRBV11-3,.,TRBJ2-2,TGTGTCAGCAGCTCCCGTGGAGCAAGAGGATACAGAGCCGGGGAGCTGTTTTTT,CVSSSRGARGYRAGELFF
.,TRBV30,.,TRBJ2-1,TGTGCCTGGTTAAGGACAGAGGGAAATGCCCAGCAGTTCTTC,CAWLRTEGNAQQFF
.,TRBV11-2,few,TRBJ2-5,TGTGCCAGCAGCCCTACAATGGGGAGGCCAAAGGAGACCCAGTACTTC,CASSPTMGRPKETQYF
.,TRBV11-2,.,TRBJ2-6,TGTGCCAGCAGTTTAGTTCCAAAGGACGGGCCCACTGGGGCCAACGTCCTGACTTTC,CASSLVPKDGPTGANVLTF
TRBD2,TRBV11-1,.,TRBJ2-2,TGTGTCAGCAGCCGGACTAGCTGGGGGGTTAACACCGGGGAGCTGTTTTTT,CVSSRTSWGVNTGELFF
TRBD2,TRBV29-1,.,TRBJ2-2,TGCCGAGTGACCGGGACTAGCGGATTCATCGGGGAGCTGTTTTTT,CRVTGTSGFIGELFF
.,TRBV20-1,.,TRBJ2-5,TGCAGGGTTAGAGATAAGTCAGTGCAGACCCAGTACTTC,CRVRDKSVQTQYF
TRBD2,TRBV10-1,.,TRBJ2-1,TGCGACAGCAGTGGAAATCCAGCGGGAGGTTACAATGAGCAGTTCTTT,CDSSGNPAGGYNEQFF
.,TRBV11-2,.,TRBJ1-1,TGTGCCAGCAGCTTAAGAGGGGCTCGAACTGAAGCTGTATTT,CASSLRGARTEAVF
TRBD1,TRBV20-1,few,TRBJ1-1,TGCAGTGCTAAAACCGACAGGGGCACTGAAACTTTCTTC,CSAKTDRGTETFF
TRBD1,TRBV29-1,once,TRBJ2-7,TGTAGCGTTGGACAGGGGACCCACGGGCAGTACTTC,CSVGQGTHGQYF
.,TRBV6-5,.,TRBJ2-6,TGTGCCAGCAGTTACTCGGAGGGGGCTGGGGCGAACGTCCTGACTTTC,CASSYSEGAGANVLTF
.,TRBV6-1,.,TRBJ2-1,TGTGCCAGCATGGGCGGGACATGGGGCGGGAATGAGCAGTTCTTC,CASMGGTWGGNEQFF
TRBD1,TRBV5-8,.,TRBJ1-1,TGTGCCAGCAGAAGGGGACAGCGGTTGAACACTGAAGCTTTCTTT,CASRRGQRLNTEAFF
.,TRBV20-1,.,TRBJ2-1,TGCAGTGCCACGATAGGGGCGAGAGTCGGGAATGAGGAGTTCTTC,CSATIGARVGNEEFF
TRBD2,TRBV11-1,.,TRBJ2-7,TGTATCAGCAGCAGGACTAGTGGGACGGCAGACGAGCAGTACTTC,CISSRTSGTADEQYF
TRBD1,TRBV7-9,.,TRBJ2-7,TGTGCCAGCTCCCCCCAGGATTCGACAGGGGAGCAGCAGTACTTC,CASSPQDSTGEQQYF
.,TRBV7-9,many,TRBJ2-1,TGTGCCAGCAGCTTAGACACTATGAGGTACAATGAGCAGTTCTTC,CASSLDTMRYNEQFF
.,TRBV12-3/TRBV12-4,.,TRBJ2-1,TGTGCCATCAGTCCCACAGCGGGTGTCTCCTACAATGAGCAGTTCTTC,CAISPTAGVSYNEQFF
.,TRBV6-1,few,TRBJ1-2,TGTGCTAGTAGACAAACAGGGATATCAAACTATGGCTACACCTTC,CASRQTGISNYGYTF